These T cell receptor beta chains were read from a single sample in a study of siplizumab effects on memory and regulatory T cells. Only in-frame clones appear in the TCRdb table, and some are missing; sequencing was by immunoSEQ multiplex PCR. The sample holds over 100,000 clones; 80% to 95% are singletons and the top ten take 0.9% to 1.3%. Material: CD4+ T cells sorted from blood. The receptors come from a human donor in good health. Both conserved end residues are part of each CDR3. Each record gives: CDR3 protein, CDR3 DNA, J gene, D gene, clone size, CDR3 length, V gene. A D gene is named only where the DNA matches it firmly. A row's size may be missing; if present it is once, few, many or a size class.

CDR3 protein: CASSSPDSTDTQYF
CDR3 DNA: TGCGCCAGCAGCTCCCCAGATTCCACAGATACGCAGTATTTT
J gene: TRBJ2-3
D gene: NA
clone size: NA
CDR3 length: 14
V gene: TRBV5-1

CDR3 protein: CASSYNGGITGELFF
CDR3 DNA: TGTGCCAGCAGTTACAACGGCGGGATCACCGGGGAGCTGTTTTTT
J gene: TRBJ2-2
D gene: NA
clone size: NA
CDR3 length: 15
V gene: TRBV6-5

CDR3 protein: CASSLVAGASYEQYF
CDR3 DNA: TGCGCCAGCAGCTTGGTGGCAGGGGCCTCCTACGAGCAGTACTTC
J gene: TRBJ2-7
D gene: NA
clone size: NA
CDR3 length: 15
V gene: TRBV5-1

CDR3 protein: CASSSDALLAEQETQYF
CDR3 DNA: TGTGCCAGCAGCTCGGACGCGTTATTAGCGGAACAAGAGACCCAGTACTTC
J gene: TRBJ2-5
D gene: NA
clone size: NA
CDR3 length: 17
V gene: TRBV7-9

CDR3 protein: CASSESNRGGQYF
CDR3 DNA: TGCGCCAGCAGTGAGTCGAACAGGGGAGGGCAGTACTTC
J gene: TRBJ2-5
D gene: NA
clone size: NA
CDR3 length: 13
V gene: TRBV10-1

CDR3 protein: CASSSQREGRNEQYF
CDR3 DNA: TGTGCCAGTAGTTCCCAGCGGGAGGGCAGGAACGAGCAGTACTTC
J gene: TRBJ2-7
D gene: TRBD2
clone size: NA
CDR3 length: 15
V gene: TRBV19

CDR3 protein: CASSLVSTGRYEQYF
CDR3 DNA: TGTGCCAGCAGTTTAGTTTCGACAGGCCGCTACGAGCAGTACTTC
J gene: TRBJ2-7
D gene: NA
clone size: once
CDR3 length: 15
V gene: TRBV27

CDR3 protein: CSAKGANVLTF
CDR3 DNA: TGCAGTGCTAAGGGGGCCAACGTCCTGACTTTC
J gene: TRBJ2-6
D gene: NA
clone size: once
CDR3 length: 11
V gene: TRBV20-1

CDR3 protein: CASNSQGIYEQFF
CDR3 DNA: TGTGCCAGCAACTCACAGGGAATCTATGAGCAGTTCTTC
J gene: TRBJ2-1
D gene: NA
clone size: NA
CDR3 length: 13
V gene: TRBV2

CDR3 protein: CASSSYTGTGRTEAFF
CDR3 DNA: TGTGCCAGCAGCTCCTATACCGGGACAGGGCGCACTGAAGCTTTCTTT
J gene: TRBJ1-1
D gene: TRBD1
clone size: NA
CDR3 length: 16
V gene: TRBV7-9

CDR3 protein: CATRDNFSGNTIYF
CDR3 DNA: TGCGCCACCCGTGACAATTTTTCTGGAAACACCATATATTTT
J gene: TRBJ1-3
D gene: NA
clone size: NA
CDR3 length: 14
V gene: TRBV10-2